Listed here is a single T cell receptor beta chain. Trimming stripped 3 bases from V and 7 bases from J, with 21 bases between. Germline V gene data show CDR1 as WSHSY and CDR2 as SAAADI. The CDR3 length is 16 residues. Genomic DNA of every subset was divided equally among multiple immunoSEQ plates. Replicate PCRs for sorted subsets used 200 ng DNA; this equaled around 29,000 T cell genomes. TCRdb's copy holds only in-frame clones and misses some; the assay was immunoSEQ multiplex PCR. The repertoire holds around 510,000 clones, roughly 95% seen once, with 0.05% to 0.08% in the top ten. Each donor was a Caucasian adult residing in Nashville, Tennessee. Naive CD45RA+ and memory CD45RA-negative subsets were split from CD4+ cells. The sample belongs to a study of shared clonotypes between healthy human individuals.

Sequencing was performed on naive CD4+ T cells sorted from blood. Subset defined: CD45RA+ positively selected. The sequence was obtained from a woman aged 25 to 39 in good health. V and J are TRBV10-2 and TRBJ1-2; D is ambiguous. The CDR3: CASSDQGPSRTSGYTF. The CDR3 DNA sequence: TGCGCCAGCAGTGACCAAGGCCCGAGTCGAACAAGTGGCTACACCTTC.